Here is one T cell receptor beta chain with its context. Antigen: not known. Full-length variable regions came from constant-region reverse primers plus semi-nested Nested Universal Primer A PCR. A single record per CDR3 protein comes from TCRdb applying MiXCR to the 5' RACE reads. The sample has about 53,000 distinct CDR3 sequences, approximately 25% seen once. Naive CD4+ cells had CD25+ Tregs removed. Findings and caveats of the study: Tumor memory CD4+ T cell TCR gene usage was found to cluster with blood and lymph node memory CD4+ cells and with lymph node naive CD4+ cells. Tumor Tregs overlapped most with tumor, then blood, naive CD4+ cells.

Germline CDR1 and CDR2: MNHEY and SMNVEV (reference sequence). Trimming took off 3 bases at V and 0 bases at J, with 4 bases between the two ends. This CDR3 spans 13 amino acids. The chain has TRBV27 and TRBJ2-3, with no clear D. Sequencing used tumor-infiltrating naive CD4+ T cells sorted from the breast tumor. The subset: naive CD4+ T cells, CD4+CD45RA+CD25-. This receptor was identified in a female donor with breast cancer. The CDR3: CASSFMSTDTQYF. DNA of the CDR3: TGTGCCAGCAGTTTCATGAGCACAGATACGCAGTATTTT.